This T cell receptor (beta chain) was recovered during a study of blood T cell repertoires in COVID-19. Germline V gene data show CDR1 as SGHTA and CDR2 as FQGTGA. V lost 5 bases to trimming and J lost 4 bases, with 12 bases between them. CDR3 length: 13 amino acids. Original data processing: Estimated nucleated cell counts came from reference gene primer amplification. Here immunoSEQ multiplex PCR was the method, and the copy in TCRdb shows in-frame clones only, minus some. V and J calls plus clone size are reproduced from that table; the DNA served to infer D and trimming. This table has a few hundred thousand clones, roughly 90% appearing once.

The sequencing input was peripheral blood. The rearrangement links TRBV7-3 to TRBJ2-7; D is unclear. The sequence was obtained from a middle-aged man with active or convalescent COVID-19. This CDR3 is CASSPTFGYEQYF. CDR3 nucleotide sequence: TGTGCCAGCAGCCCCACGTTCGGTTACGAGCAGTACTTC.